This T cell receptor (beta chain) was captured by sequencing in a study of OX40 agonist ivuxolimab in advanced cancers. Describing the broader study: The costimulatory receptor OX40 (CD134) was targeted by ivuxolimab, a fully human IgG2 agonistic monoclonal antibody. Intravenous ivuxolimab was administered to patients every 2 weeks at six dose levels: 0.01, 0.1, 0.3, 1.5, 3 and 10 mg/kg. Of the roughly 50 dose-escalation patients, hepatocellular carcinoma was present in approximately 20, melanoma in approximately 15, renal cell carcinoma in 9 and head and neck cancer in 9. In the dose-escalation cohort, roughly 80% of patients were male, and the mean age was roughly 60 years, with a range of roughly 23 to 85. Patients were allowed to have had prior anti-PD-1, anti-PD-L1 or anti-CTLA-4 therapy, and around 41% of the dose-escalation patients had previously received checkpoint inhibitors. Three dose-escalation patients achieved partial responses, one with hepatocellular carcinoma and two with cutaneous melanoma. The purpose of peripheral TCRbeta sequencing was to test whether ivuxolimab changed TCR sequence diversity and led to clonal T-cell expansion. The paper covers the monotherapy dose-escalation part of the phase I ivuxolimab trial, which included N of about 50 patients. What the authors observed across the whole study: Partial responders in the 0.1-3.0 mg/kg groups had among the lowest normalized peripheral clonal expansion, especially among CD8+ T cells. The antigen specificity of the clonally expanded peripheral T cells was not determined. Low levels of normalized T-cell clonal expansion were also seen in some patients who did not respond. Clonal expansion of both CD4+ and CD8+ blood T cells was observed from baseline to week 6 at doses 0.1 to 3.0 mg/kg. After ivuxolimab, expanded clones were on average more numerous among CD8+ T cells than among CD4+ T cells.

The trial excluded patients who had a history of autoimmune disease or were on systemic immunosuppression. Peripheral blood for TCR sequencing was drawn from every dose cohort at baseline, at cycle 4 day 1 and at cycle 7 day 1. Samples came from an open-label, multicenter, first-in-human phase I dose-escalation trial of ivuxolimab. Adults with locally advanced or metastatic head and neck squamous cell, hepatocellular, melanoma or renal cell carcinoma were enrolled in the trial. Before TCR sequencing, CD4+ T cells and CD8+ T cells were sorted from peripheral blood as separate populations. This clone occurred once. The antigen it recognizes is unknown. Per-nucleotide qualities are absent, and no much larger clonotype sits a single base away. To sequence the TCRbeta CDR3 region, genomic DNA was isolated from the sorted cells. TCRbeta CDR3 regions were sequenced using the immunoSEQ Assay. In TCRdb, the immuneACCESS table is reduced to in-frame sequences with V and J assigned. These tables do not hold every clone; where another copy was compared, an unresolved V gene accounts for under half, and the others remain unexplained. A total of more than 50,000 clones appear in this sample, roughly nine tenths of them only once. Around 12% of the sample rests with the top ten.

V drops 0 bases and J drops 4 bases, leaving 10 bases in between. Spanning cysteine to phenylalanine, the CDR3 consists of 14 amino acids. Only CDR3 DNA is held: 42 bases, read in frame from base 1. As encoded in the germline V gene, CDR1 is SGHRS while CDR2 is YFSETQ. The TCR was taken from an adult with an advanced solid tumor such as melanoma, head and neck, liver or kidney cancer. The rearrangement combines TRBV5-1 with TRBJ1-1; D gene: possibly TRBD1, on 6 matching bases. The specimen was CD4+ or CD8+ T cells sorted from blood, collected in a trial of the OX40 agonist ivuxolimab. The CDR3 sequence is CASSLDRAGTEAFF. The bases read TGCGCCAGCAGCTTGGACAGGGCGGGCACTGAAGCTTTCTTT. Full variable domain (CDR3 extended with the reference TRBV5-1 and TRBJ1-1 proteins): KAGVTQTPRYLIKTRGQQVTLSCSPISGHRSVSWYQQTPGQGLQFLFEYFSETQRNKGNFPGRFSGRQFSNSRSEMNVSTLELGDSALYLCASSLDRAGTEAFFGQGTRLTVV.